This TCR beta chain was recovered during a study of T cell responses to AZD1222 COVID-19 vaccine. General study points: Spike was spanned by vaccine-associated CD4 TCRs, with dominance at 160-218 and 743-854.

TCRdb's table, derived via immunoSEQ multiplex PCR, lists solely in-frame clones and lacks some. The table records 100,000 to 150,000 clones, about 85% of them present only once. Doses given second, at about 4 or about 12 weeks, were pooled. This clone has a handful of counts. Antigen: not known. The receptor was isolated from an adult who received the AZD1222 COVID-19 vaccine. Sample: peripheral blood, taken 28 days after the second AZD1222 dose.

CDR3 sequence: CASSLGWGYTF. In DNA form, the CDR3 reads TGTGCCAGCAGTTTAGGGTGGGGCTACACCTTC. The chain recombines TRBV28 with TRBJ1-2; D gene unclear. CDR1 and CDR2 from the germline V gene are MDHEN and SYDVKM. Between the trimmed V and J ends, which lost 2 bases and 8 bases, there was a span of 6 bases. The CDR3 spans 11 residues.